This is a list of T cell receptor beta chains from one sample in a study of blood T cell repertoires in COVID-19. Clones were read by immunoSEQ multiplex PCR, and TCRdb kept only the in-frame ones, dropping some. The sample has 300,000 to 400,000 clones, about nine tenths seen once; the top ten hold roughly 6.6%. The specimen sequenced was peripheral blood. The receptor source for this set is a woman in her 70s with COVID-19, enrolled during active disease. CDR3s include the opening cysteine and the closing phenylalanine or tryptophan. The order of the fields is CDR3 length, V gene, D gene, J gene, clone size, CDR3 protein, CDR3 DNA. The D gene is left open where the match is weak. Rows give clone size only sometimes, using once, few, many, or a class for an expanded clone.

length: 15
V: TRBV7-9
D: TRBD1
J: TRBJ1-4
size: few
CDR3: CASSLSTGGNEKLFF
DNA: TGTGCCAGCAGCTTATCGACAGGGGGGAATGAAAAACTGTTTTTT

length: 16
V: TRBV9
D: TRBD2
J: TRBJ2-7
size: once
CDR3: CASSGRSGGSPYEQYF
DNA: TGTGCCAGCAGCGGCCGTAGCGGGGGTTCTCCTTACGAGCAGTACTTC

length: 13
V: TRBV7-9
D: -
J: TRBJ1-1
size: -
CDR3: CASSLSGRVEAFF
DNA: TGTGCCAGCAGCCTCTCGGGGAGGGTTGAAGCTTTCTTT

length: 16
V: TRBV5-6
D: -
J: TRBJ2-5
size: -
CDR3: CASSPQWTAFQETQYF
DNA: TGTGCCAGCAGCCCCCAATGGACAGCGTTCCAAGAGACCCAGTACTTC

length: 16
V: TRBV29-1
D: -
J: TRBJ2-1
size: -
CDR3: CSVFTLGRASYNEQFF
DNA: TGCAGCGTTTTTACTTTAGGCAGGGCATCCTACAATGAGCAGTTCTTC

length: 17
V: TRBV28
D: -
J: TRBJ1-5
size: few
CDR3: CASSPLNRVRSNQPQHF
DNA: TGTGCCAGCAGTCCACTCAACAGGGTGAGGAGCAATCAGCCCCAGCATTTT

length: 14
V: TRBV30
D: TRBD1
J: TRBJ2-7
size: -
CDR3: CAWSRGQGPYEQYF
DNA: TGTGCCTGGAGTCGAGGACAGGGACCCTACGAGCAGTACTTC

length: 14
V: TRBV5-1
D: -
J: TRBJ1-5
size: -
CDR3: CASSFNVGQQPQHF
DNA: TGCGCCAGCAGCTTTAATGTTGGCCAGCAGCCCCAGCATTTT

length: 13
V: TRBV5-1
D: -
J: TRBJ2-1
size: -
CDR3: CASSLELADEQFF
DNA: TGCGCCAGCAGCTTGGAACTAGCAGATGAGCAGTTCTTC

length: 15
V: TRBV7-3
D: -
J: TRBJ1-2
size: -
CDR3: CASSPTPGSDYGYTF
DNA: TGTGCCAGCAGCCCAACCCCGGGATCGGACTATGGCTACACCTTC

length: 15
V: TRBV6-2/TRBV6-3
D: -
J: TRBJ1-1
size: -
CDR3: CASSYSPPGSTEAFF
DNA: TGTGCCAGCAGTTACTCACCACCGGGAAGCACTGAAGCTTTCTTT

length: 11
V: TRBV2
D: -
J: TRBJ1-1
size: -
CDR3: CASSWAGEAFF
DNA: TGTGCCAGCTCATGGGCCGGTGAAGCTTTCTTT

length: 17
V: TRBV4-3
D: TRBD2
J: TRBJ2-1
size: -
CDR3: CASSQSIAGGRYNEQFF
DNA: TGCGCCAGCAGCCAATCAATAGCGGGGGGGCGTTACAATGAGCAGTTCTTC

length: 15
V: TRBV5-6
D: -
J: TRBJ2-5
size: -
CDR3: CASSPGTLGIETQYF
DNA: TGTGCCAGCAGCCCCGGGACACTGGGCATAGAGACCCAGTACTTC

length: 15
V: TRBV6-4
D: -
J: TRBJ1-1
size: -
CDR3: CASRGRGGGNTEAFF
DNA: TGTGCCAGCAGGGGTAGGGGAGGAGGGAACACTGAAGCTTTCTTT

length: 13
V: TRBV7-9
D: -
J: TRBJ2-2
size: -
CDR3: CASSLPGIRELFF
DNA: TGTGCCAGCAGCTTACCAGGGATCAGGGAGCTGTTTTTT

length: 16
V: TRBV6-2/TRBV6-3
D: -
J: TRBJ1-1
size: -
CDR3: CASSYPNQGGGTEAFF
DNA: TGTGCCAGCAGTTACCCGAACCAAGGGGGAGGGACTGAAGCTTTCTTT

length: 14
V: TRBV5-4
D: TRBD1
J: TRBJ2-7
size: -
CDR3: CASSFRDRDSEQYF
DNA: TGTGCCAGCAGCTTCAGGGACAGGGATTCCGAGCAGTACTTC

length: 13
V: TRBV19
D: -
J: TRBJ1-1
size: -
CDR3: CASSSRGMAEAFF
DNA: TGTGCCAGTTCCAGCCGAGGGATGGCTGAAGCTTTCTTT

length: 14
V: TRBV3-1/TRBV3-2
D: -
J: TRBJ1-1
size: -
CDR3: CASSQGPGGTEAFF
DNA: TGTGCCAGCAGCCAGGGCCCGGGAGGCACTGAAGCTTTCTTT

length: 13
V: TRBV10-3
D: -
J: TRBJ1-1
size: -
CDR3: CAISDPGLTEAFF
DNA: TGTGCCATCAGTGATCCAGGGCTCACTGAAGCTTTCTTT

length: 15
V: TRBV18
D: -
J: TRBJ1-2
size: -
CDR3: CASSPTEQPNYGYTF
DNA: TGTGCCAGCTCACCGACAGAACAACCTAACTATGGCTACACCTTC

length: 16
V: TRBV6-5
D: -
J: TRBJ1-6
size: -
CDR3: CASSYKSTSFNSPLHF
DNA: TGTGCCAGCAGTTACAAGTCAACGAGCTTCAATTCACCCCTCCACTTT

length: 14
V: TRBV7-9
D: -
J: TRBJ2-3
size: -
CDR3: CASSLGASTDTQYF
DNA: TGTGCCAGCAGCTTAGGAGCTAGCACAGATACGCAGTATTTT

length: 16
V: TRBV10-3
D: TRBD1
J: TRBJ1-1
size: -
CDR3: CAISGTGGEYNTEAFF
DNA: TGTGCCATCAGTGGGACAGGGGGCGAGTACAACACTGAAGCTTTCTTT

length: 14
V: TRBV4-2
D: -
J: TRBJ1-6
size: -
CDR3: CASSQEGGESPLHF
DNA: TGTGCCAGCAGCCAAGAAGGGGGTGAATCACCCCTCCACTTT

length: 17
V: TRBV7-8
D: -
J: TRBJ2-7
size: -
CDR3: CASSLGYMAAGSYEQYF
DNA: TGTGCCAGCAGCTTGGGTTATATGGCGGCGGGCTCCTACGAGCAGTACTTC

length: 13
V: TRBV28
D: -
J: TRBJ1-2
size: -
CDR3: CATRGGFPYGYTF
DNA: TGTGCCACCCGAGGGGGTTTCCCATATGGCTACACCTTC

length: 14
V: TRBV11-3
D: TRBD1
J: TRBJ1-1
size: -
CDR3: CASSFRGQGYGVFF
DNA: TGTGCCAGCAGCTTTCGTGGACAGGGGTATGGAGTTTTCTTT

length: 16
V: TRBV9
D: TRBD1
J: TRBJ1-2
size: once
CDR3: CASSVNRGVANYGYTF
DNA: TGTGCCAGCAGCGTGAACAGGGGGGTAGCTAACTATGGCTACACCTTC

length: 15
V: TRBV6-5
D: -
J: TRBJ1-1
size: once
CDR3: CASSSSGRGNTEAFF
DNA: TGTGCCAGCAGTTCGAGCGGTCGAGGGAACACTGAAGCTTTCTTT

length: 14
V: TRBV5-6
D: -
J: TRBJ2-5
size: -
CDR3: CASSTGTGSPTQYF
DNA: TGTGCCAGCAGCACAGGTACTGGGTCGCCGACCCAGTACTTC

length: 14
V: TRBV11-1
D: -
J: TRBJ1-1
size: -
CDR3: CASSFMERNTEAFF
DNA: TGTGCCAGCAGCTTTATGGAGCGTAACACTGAAGCTTTCTTT

length: 12
V: TRBV5-6
D: -
J: TRBJ1-1
size: -
CDR3: CASSAFGGASFF
DNA: TGTGCCAGCAGCGCCTTCGGGGGGGCATCTTTCTTT

length: 11
V: TRBV19
D: TRBD2
J: TRBJ2-1
size: -
CDR3: CASRGGNEQFF
DNA: TGTGCCAGTAGGGGGGGGAATGAGCAGTTCTTC

length: 15
V: TRBV28
D: -
J: TRBJ1-3
size: -
CDR3: CASSLRRPSGNTIYF
DNA: TGTGCCAGCAGTTTGAGGCGGCCCTCTGGAAACACCATATATTTT

length: 12
V: TRBV19
D: TRBD2
J: TRBJ2-3
size: -
CDR3: CASSIPGTSGSF
DNA: TGTGCCAGTAGTATCCCCGGGACTAGCGGGTCTTTT

length: 14
V: TRBV4-3
D: -
J: TRBJ1-1
size: -
CDR3: CASSQENMNTEAFF
DNA: TGCGCCAGCAGCCAAGAAAACATGAACACTGAAGCTTTCTTT

length: 12
V: TRBV28
D: -
J: TRBJ1-5
size: -
CDR3: CASSWGGQPQHF
DNA: TGTGCCAGCAGTTGGGGGGGTCAGCCCCAGCATTTT

length: 16
V: TRBV11-2
D: -
J: TRBJ1-1
size: -
CDR3: CASSLGRGKGPTEAFF
DNA: TGTGCCAGCAGCTTAGGCAGGGGCAAGGGTCCCACTGAAGCTTTCTTT

length: 14
V: TRBV4-3
D: TRBD1
J: TRBJ1-1
size: -
CDR3: CASSRGTGVTEAFF
DNA: TGCGCCAGCAGCCGGGGGACAGGGGTGACTGAAGCTTTCTTT

length: 15
V: TRBV28
D: -
J: TRBJ1-1
size: -
CDR3: CASAAVKGQNTEAFF
DNA: TGTGCCAGCGCTGCCGTTAAAGGACAGAACACTGAAGCTTTCTTT

length: 11
V: TRBV28
D: -
J: TRBJ1-2
size: -
CDR3: CASSSLIGYTF
DNA: TGTGCCAGCAGTTCCTTAATTGGCTACACCTTC

length: 14
V: TRBV9
D: TRBD1
J: TRBJ1-1
size: -
CDR3: CASSPQDRGTEAFF
DNA: TGTGCCAGCAGCCCCCAGGACAGGGGAACTGAAGCTTTCTTT